This is a list of T cell receptor beta chains from one sample in a study of T cell responses to AZD1222 COVID-19 vaccine. Some clones are missing from TCRdb's copy, which holds only in-frame ones; the method was immunoSEQ multiplex PCR. The profile shows 110,000 to 150,000 clones, roughly 89% of them singletons. Sequences were derived from peripheral blood, sampled on day 0 of AZD1222 vaccination. All receptors come from an adult in good health. Both conserved end residues are part of each CDR3. The D gene is left open where the match is weak. Size tells how often a clone was seen (once, few, many) or the class of an expanded clone, and some rows leave it out.

D gene: TRBD2; CDR3 length: 15; V gene: TRBV3-1/TRBV3-2; clone size: NA; J gene: TRBJ2-1; CDR3 protein: CASSLPSGRMAEQFF; CDR3 DNA: TGTGCCAGCAGCTTGCCTAGCGGTAGAATGGCTGAGCAGTTCTTC
D gene: NA; CDR3 length: 12; V gene: TRBV6-5; clone size: NA; J gene: TRBJ1-2; CDR3 protein: CASRVKNYGYTF; CDR3 DNA: TGTGCCAGCAGAGTTAAGAACTATGGCTACACCTTC
D gene: NA; CDR3 length: 15; V gene: TRBV5-1; clone size: NA; J gene: TRBJ1-1; CDR3 protein: CASKERWQVGTEAFF; CDR3 DNA: TGCGCCAGCAAGGAACGGTGGCAGGTGGGCACTGAAGCTTTCTTT
D gene: NA; CDR3 length: 11; V gene: TRBV7-9; clone size: NA; J gene: TRBJ2-4; CDR3 protein: CASSPWVIQYF; CDR3 DNA: TGTGCCAGCAGCCCCTGGGTCATTCAGTACTTC
D gene: NA; CDR3 length: 11; V gene: TRBV3-1/TRBV3-2; clone size: NA; J gene: TRBJ2-1; CDR3 protein: CASSPDNEQFF; CDR3 DNA: TGTGCCAGCAGCCCCGATAACGAGCAGTTCTTC
D gene: TRBD2; CDR3 length: 17; V gene: TRBV27; clone size: NA; J gene: TRBJ2-3; CDR3 protein: CASRKSLAGGSTDTQYF; CDR3 DNA: TGTGCCAGCCGAAAATCACTAGCGGGAGGAAGCACAGATACGCAGTATTTT
D gene: NA; CDR3 length: 15; V gene: TRBV28; clone size: NA; J gene: TRBJ2-3; CDR3 protein: CANSFAGPSADTQYF; CDR3 DNA: TGTGCCAACAGTTTCGCAGGGCCCTCGGCAGATACGCAGTATTTT
D gene: NA; CDR3 length: 14; V gene: TRBV2; clone size: NA; J gene: TRBJ1-4; CDR3 protein: CASSSGTGNEKLFF; CDR3 DNA: TGTGCCAGCAGTTCCGGGACGGGAAATGAAAAACTGTTTTTT
D gene: NA; CDR3 length: 14; V gene: TRBV6-5; clone size: NA; J gene: TRBJ1-5; CDR3 protein: CASRWEAALQPQHF; CDR3 DNA: TGTGCCAGCAGGTGGGAGGCAGCACTACAGCCCCAGCATTTT
D gene: NA; CDR3 length: 14; V gene: TRBV5-4; clone size: NA; J gene: TRBJ2-3; CDR3 protein: CASSLIGETDTQYF; CDR3 DNA: TGTGCCAGCAGCTTGATTGGTGAAACAGATACGCAGTATTTT
D gene: NA; CDR3 length: 15; V gene: TRBV4-1; clone size: NA; J gene: TRBJ2-1; CDR3 protein: CASSRAADPYNEQFF; CDR3 DNA: TGCGCCAGCAGCCGCGCGGCGGATCCCTACAATGAGCAGTTCTTC
D gene: NA; CDR3 length: 17; V gene: TRBV10-2; clone size: NA; J gene: TRBJ2-1; CDR3 protein: CASSEFGVRPSYNEQFF; CDR3 DNA: TGCGCCAGCAGTGAGTTTGGTGTTCGCCCCTCCTACAATGAGCAGTTCTTC
D gene: TRBD2; CDR3 length: 16; V gene: TRBV25-1; clone size: NA; J gene: TRBJ2-1; CDR3 protein: CASSDGPGLAGYEQFF; CDR3 DNA: TGTGCCAGCAGTGATGGACCGGGACTAGCGGGATATGAGCAGTTCTTC
D gene: NA; CDR3 length: 14; V gene: TRBV7-3; clone size: NA; J gene: TRBJ1-1; CDR3 protein: CASSATGGNSEAFF; CDR3 DNA: TGTGCCAGCAGCGCTACCGGGGGCAACTCTGAAGCTTTCTTT
D gene: NA; CDR3 length: 11; V gene: TRBV2; clone size: NA; J gene: TRBJ1-2; CDR3 protein: CASSVDYGYTF; CDR3 DNA: TGTGCCAGCAGTGTAGACTATGGCTACACCTTC
D gene: NA; CDR3 length: 12; V gene: TRBV7-3; clone size: NA; J gene: TRBJ2-1; CDR3 protein: CASSLAGREQFF; CDR3 DNA: TGTGCCAGCAGCTTAGCGGGGCGGGAGCAGTTCTTC
D gene: TRBD2; CDR3 length: 12; V gene: TRBV5-5; clone size: NA; J gene: TRBJ2-1; CDR3 protein: CASSYRGDEQFF; CDR3 DNA: TGTGCCAGCAGCTATCGGGGGGATGAGCAGTTCTTC
D gene: NA; CDR3 length: 13; V gene: TRBV19; clone size: NA; J gene: TRBJ1-2; CDR3 protein: CASNRSPGSGYTF; CDR3 DNA: TGTGCCAGTAACAGATCCCCAGGTAGCGGCTACACCTTC
D gene: NA; CDR3 length: 14; V gene: TRBV7-3; clone size: NA; J gene: TRBJ2-1; CDR3 protein: CASSSRQGGDEQFF; CDR3 DNA: TGTGCCAGCAGCTCTAGACAGGGAGGGGATGAGCAGTTCTTC
D gene: NA; CDR3 length: 14; V gene: TRBV29-1; clone size: NA; J gene: TRBJ1-1; CDR3 protein: CSVEVRLTNTEAFF; CDR3 DNA: TGCAGCGTTGAAGTTCGGCTCACGAACACTGAAGCTTTCTTT
D gene: NA; CDR3 length: 14; V gene: TRBV7-9; clone size: NA; J gene: TRBJ1-5; CDR3 protein: CASSLGLFNQPQHF; CDR3 DNA: TGTGCCAGCAGCTTAGGACTTTTCAATCAGCCCCAGCATTTT
D gene: NA; CDR3 length: 14; V gene: TRBV25-1; clone size: once; J gene: TRBJ2-5; CDR3 protein: CASSDSGHPETQYF; CDR3 DNA: TGTGCCAGCAGTGATTCGGGACACCCGGAGACCCAGTACTTC
D gene: TRBD2; CDR3 length: 15; V gene: TRBV7-8; clone size: NA; J gene: TRBJ2-7; CDR3 protein: CASSLTSGSSYEQYF; CDR3 DNA: TGTGCCAGCAGCTTAACTAGCGGGAGCTCCTACGAGCAGTACTTC
D gene: NA; CDR3 length: 15; V gene: TRBV5-1; clone size: few; J gene: TRBJ1-1; CDR3 protein: CASSLVRVMNTEAFF; CDR3 DNA: TGCGCCAGCAGCTTGGTGAGAGTCATGAACACTGAAGCTTTCTTT
D gene: TRBD1; CDR3 length: 14; V gene: TRBV2; clone size: once; J gene: TRBJ2-3; CDR3 protein: CASAWTGLLDTQYF; CDR3 DNA: TGTGCCAGTGCTTGGACAGGGTTGTTGGATACGCAGTATTTT
D gene: NA; CDR3 length: 14; V gene: TRBV18; clone size: NA; J gene: TRBJ2-6; CDR3 protein: CASSRMDRDNVLTF; CDR3 DNA: TGTGCCAGCTCCCGAATGGACAGAGACAACGTCCTGACTTTC
D gene: TRBD1; CDR3 length: 14; V gene: TRBV24-1; clone size: NA; J gene: TRBJ2-7; CDR3 protein: CATSGWTGAGEQYF; CDR3 DNA: TGTGCCACCAGTGGTTGGACAGGGGCGGGGGAGCAGTACTTC
D gene: NA; CDR3 length: 13; V gene: TRBV5-1; clone size: NA; J gene: TRBJ2-5; CDR3 protein: CASSWQEGETQYF; CDR3 DNA: TGCGCCAGCAGCTGGCAGGAGGGGGAGACCCAGTACTTC
D gene: NA; CDR3 length: 14; V gene: TRBV20-1; clone size: NA; J gene: TRBJ2-7; CDR3 protein: CSASTEPQRREQYF; CDR3 DNA: TGCAGTGCTAGTACGGAGCCTCAACGACGGGAGCAGTACTTC
D gene: NA; CDR3 length: 15; V gene: TRBV6-5; clone size: NA; J gene: TRBJ1-5; CDR3 protein: CASSPWGLLGKPQHF; CDR3 DNA: TGTGCCAGCAGTCCCTGGGGACTTTTGGGGAAGCCCCAGCATTTT
D gene: NA; CDR3 length: 15; V gene: TRBV11-2; clone size: NA; J gene: TRBJ2-2; CDR3 protein: CASSGRFDKPGELFF; CDR3 DNA: TGTGCCAGCAGCGGCCGGTTCGACAAGCCCGGGGAGCTGTTTTTT
D gene: TRBD1; CDR3 length: 15; V gene: TRBV19; clone size: NA; J gene: TRBJ1-5; CDR3 protein: CASSARDRVIQPQHF; CDR3 DNA: TGTGCCAGTAGTGCCCGGGACAGGGTAATACAGCCCCAGCATTTT
D gene: TRBD1; CDR3 length: 14; V gene: TRBV3-1/TRBV3-2; clone size: NA; J gene: TRBJ2-7; CDR3 protein: CASSHRDRGHEQYF; CDR3 DNA: TGTGCCAGCAGCCATCGGGACAGGGGCCACGAGCAGTACTTC
D gene: NA; CDR3 length: 16; V gene: TRBV28; clone size: NA; J gene: TRBJ2-4; CDR3 protein: CASSPLARGAKNIQYF; CDR3 DNA: TGTGCCAGCAGTCCTTTAGCAAGGGGGGCCAAAAACATTCAGTACTTC
D gene: NA; CDR3 length: 15; V gene: TRBV7-3; clone size: NA; J gene: TRBJ2-1; CDR3 protein: CASSLTWQVHNEQFF; CDR3 DNA: TGTGCCAGCAGCTTAACTTGGCAAGTCCACAATGAGCAGTTCTTC
D gene: TRBD1; CDR3 length: 16; V gene: TRBV5-1; clone size: NA; J gene: TRBJ1-2; CDR3 protein: CASSLKGQGDLSGYTF; CDR3 DNA: TGCGCCAGCAGCTTGAAGGGACAGGGGGACTTGAGTGGCTACACCTTC
D gene: NA; CDR3 length: 14; V gene: TRBV5-1; clone size: NA; J gene: TRBJ2-1; CDR3 protein: CASSLWEVYNEQFF; CDR3 DNA: TGCGCCAGCAGCTTATGGGAAGTCTACAATGAGCAGTTCTTC
D gene: NA; CDR3 length: 15; V gene: TRBV5-1; clone size: NA; J gene: TRBJ2-3; CDR3 protein: CASSRAGLKTDTQYF; CDR3 DNA: TGCGCCAGCTCCCGCGCGGGGCTGAAAACAGATACGCAGTATTTT
D gene: TRBD1; CDR3 length: 15; V gene: TRBV5-4; clone size: NA; J gene: TRBJ2-7; CDR3 protein: CASSLARGSHYEQYF; CDR3 DNA: TGTGCCAGCAGCTTGGCCAGGGGGAGCCACTACGAGCAGTACTTC
D gene: NA; CDR3 length: 15; V gene: TRBV5-1; clone size: NA; J gene: TRBJ1-1; CDR3 protein: CASSFHQTGGTEAFF; CDR3 DNA: TGCGCCAGCAGCTTCCATCAGACAGGCGGCACTGAAGCTTTCTTT
D gene: NA; CDR3 length: 13; V gene: TRBV29-1; clone size: NA; J gene: TRBJ2-3; CDR3 protein: CSVERDSTDTQYF; CDR3 DNA: TGCAGCGTTGAGCGCGATAGCACAGATACGCAGTATTTT
D gene: TRBD1; CDR3 length: 17; V gene: TRBV23-1; clone size: once; J gene: TRBJ1-3; CDR3 protein: CASSQSHQGESGNTIYF; CDR3 DNA: TGCGCCAGCAGTCAATCTCACCAGGGGGAAAGTGGAAACACCATATATTTT
D gene: TRBD1; CDR3 length: 15; V gene: TRBV10-2; clone size: NA; J gene: TRBJ1-2; CDR3 protein: CASSDRGQGAYGYTF; CDR3 DNA: TGCGCCAGCAGTGACCGGGGACAGGGGGCATATGGCTACACCTTC
D gene: TRBD1; CDR3 length: 13; V gene: TRBV5-1; clone size: NA; J gene: TRBJ2-7; CDR3 protein: CASSDRGFYEQYF; CDR3 DNA: TGCGCCAGCAGTGACAGGGGTTTCTACGAGCAGTACTTC
D gene: NA; CDR3 length: 15; V gene: TRBV19; clone size: NA; J gene: TRBJ2-3; CDR3 protein: CASSLITGMTDTQYF; CDR3 DNA: TGTGCCAGTAGTCTTATTACAGGGATGACAGATACGCAGTATTTT
D gene: TRBD1; CDR3 length: 15; V gene: TRBV5-5; clone size: NA; J gene: TRBJ1-1; CDR3 protein: CASGREGQDTGEAFF; CDR3 DNA: TGTGCCAGCGGAAGAGAAGGACAGGATACGGGTGAAGCTTTCTTT
D gene: TRBD2; CDR3 length: 15; V gene: TRBV7-9; clone size: NA; J gene: TRBJ2-1; CDR3 protein: CASRPAGVSYNEQFF; CDR3 DNA: TGTGCCAGCAGGCCGGCGGGGGTCTCCTACAATGAGCAGTTCTTC
D gene: TRBD2; CDR3 length: 15; V gene: TRBV10-3; clone size: NA; J gene: TRBJ2-7; CDR3 protein: CAIGTSGRPSYEQYF; CDR3 DNA: TGTGCCATCGGGACTAGCGGGAGGCCCTCCTACGAGCAGTACTTC
D gene: NA; CDR3 length: 18; V gene: TRBV10-3; clone size: once; J gene: TRBJ2-2; CDR3 protein: CAISESGTRRGNTGELFF; CDR3 DNA: TGTGCCATCAGTGAGTCGGGGACCCGAAGGGGAAACACCGGGGAGCTGTTTTTT
D gene: NA; CDR3 length: 16; V gene: TRBV28; clone size: once; J gene: TRBJ2-7; CDR3 protein: CASNLPGRGNLAEQYF; CDR3 DNA: TGTGCCAGCAATTTGCCTGGAAGAGGGAACCTTGCCGAGCAGTACTTC
D gene: NA; CDR3 length: 12; V gene: TRBV5-1; clone size: once; J gene: TRBJ1-1; CDR3 protein: CASSLKGTEAFF; CDR3 DNA: TGCGCCAGCAGCTTAAAGGGGACTGAAGCTTTCTTT
D gene: NA; CDR3 length: 14; V gene: TRBV9; clone size: NA; J gene: TRBJ1-5; CDR3 protein: CASSPAGAVQPQHF; CDR3 DNA: TGTGCCAGCAGCCCAGCAGGGGCTGTACAGCCCCAGCATTTT
D gene: NA; CDR3 length: 11; V gene: TRBV2; clone size: NA; J gene: TRBJ2-7; CDR3 protein: CASRGPYEQYF; CDR3 DNA: TGTGCCAGCAGGGGGCCCTACGAGCAGTACTTC